The 20 T cell receptor beta chains below come from one sample, sequenced in a study of pediatric ulcerative colitis. Using immunoSEQ multiplex PCR, the repertoire was profiled, and TCRdb retains in-frame clones only, with some absent. The profile shows around 64,000 clones, roughly nine tenths of them singletons. Sequencing used blood. The source is a boy between 5 and 17 years old with severe ulcerative colitis.

This rearrangement joins TRBV30 to TRBJ2-5; D is unresolved. The CDR3 consists of 11 residues. CDR1 is GTSNPN and CDR2 is SVGIG in the germline V gene (reference sequence). V lost 2 bases to trimming and J lost 3 bases, with 4 bases between them. CDR3 loop: CAWSQEETQYF. The DNA for the CDR3 is TGTGCCTGGAGTCAAGAAGAGACCCAGTACTTC.

The V gene is TRBV6-5, the J gene TRBJ1-2, with D uncertain. The CDR3 has 14 residues. The ends were cut back, 0 bases at V and 4 bases at J, with 9 bases in the middle. CDR1 and CDR2 from the germline V gene are MNHEY and SVGAGI. CDR3 DNA: TGTGCCAGCAGTTACTCGGGTCAGGCCTATGGCTACACCTTC. This codes for CASSYSGQAYGYTF.

The chain couples TRBV30 to TRBJ2-3; 14 bases align to TRBD2. V shed 4 bases, J shed 3 bases, and the junction held 9 bases outside the gene matches. The germline V gene has CDR1 GTSNPN and CDR2 SVGIG (reference sequence). The CDR3 has 17 residues. The CDR3 DNA follows: TGTGCCTGGACCGCTACTCGGACTAGCGGGAGGACAGATACGCAGTATTTT. Its protein is CAWTATRTSGRTDTQYF. Full variable domain (remainder filled in from reference TRBV30 and TRBJ2-3): SQTIHQWPATLVQPVGSPLSLECTVEGTSNPNLYWYRQAAGRGLQLLFYSVGIGQISSEVPQNLSASRPQDRQFILSSKKLLLSDSGFYLCAWTATRTSGRTDTQYFGPGTRLTVL.

The count of this clone is one. The sample holds other DNA sequences that translate to the same CDR3. The rearrangement uses TRBV5-1 and TRBJ2-5, with TRBD2 matching over 7 bases. The germline V gene has CDR1 SGHRS and CDR2 YFSETQ. Trimming cost V 4 bases and J 2 bases; bases outside gene matches: 5. The CDR3 contains 14 residues. Here the CDR3 reads CASSLAGGQETQYF. CDR3 nucleotide sequence: TGCGCCAGCAGCCTGGCCGGGGGGCAAGAGACCCAGTACTTC.

The CDR3 reads CASSLALTGADTQYF. In DNA, the CDR3 is TGTGCCAGCAGCTTAGCGCTAACAGGGGCAGATACGCAGTATTTT. The genes are TRBV7-9 and TRBJ2-3; 7 nucleotides match TRBD1. Looked up from germline, CDR1 is SEHNR and CDR2 is FQNEAQ (reference sequence). This CDR3 is 15 amino acids long. V lost 0 bases, J lost 4 bases, and 4 bases stayed unmatched. The full variable domain, rest sourced from reference TRBV7-9 and TRBJ2-3, is DTGVSQNPRHKITKRGQNVTFRCDPISEHNRLYWYRQTLGQGPEFLTYFQNEAQLEKSRLLSDRFSAERPKGSFSTLEIQRTEQGDSAMYLCASSLALTGADTQYFGPGTRLTVL.

The CDR3 loop is CASSSIGGSDGYTF. CDR3 nucleotide sequence: TGTGCCAGCAGCTCTATTGGGGGGTCCGATGGCTACACCTTC. V is TRBV7-3 and J is TRBJ1-2; a possible D gene is TRBD1 (5 bases). The V gene's germline CDR1 is SGHTA and CDR2 FQGTGA. The CDR3 loop spans 14 amino acids. The V end was cut by 4 bases, the J end by 6 bases, with 15 bases between.

This chain uses TRBV2 with TRBJ2-5; 14 bases match TRBD2. Germline V gene data show CDR1 as SNHLY and CDR2 as FYNNEI. The V gene end was trimmed by 8 bases and the J gene end by 5 bases; junction bases not matched to a gene: 13. There are 17 residues in the CDR3. CDR3 loop: CASPAPGLAGAGETQYF. CDR3 in DNA: TGTGCCAGCCCCGCTCCGGGACTAGCGGGAGCGGGGGAGACCCAGTACTTC.

The CDR3 coding sequence is TGTGCCAGCAGCTTACAGGGGGCTGGAAACACCATATATTTT. Translating it yields CASSLQGAGNTIYF. V usage is TRBV7-2 and J usage is TRBJ1-3; 7 bases map to TRBD1. V shed 2 bases, J shed 2 bases, and the junction held 0 bases outside the gene matches. CDR3 length: 14 residues. Looked up from germline, CDR1 is SGHTA and CDR2 is FQGNSA. The full variable domain, in which reference TRBV7-2 and TRBJ1-3 provide the parts outside the CDR3, is GAGVSQSPSNKVTEKGKDVELRCDPISGHTALYWYRQSLGQGLEFLIYFQGNSAPDKSGLPSDRFSAERTGGSVSTLTIQRTQQEDSAVYLCASSLQGAGNTIYFGEGSWLTVV.

This CDR3 reads CASSLPNSDPNTGELFF. CDR3 DNA sequence: TGTGCCAGCAGCTTACCTAATTCCGACCCGAACACCGGGGAGCTGTTTTTT. This chain joins TRBV7-9 and TRBJ2-2; the D is unclear. CDR1 SEHNR and CDR2 FQNEAQ come from the germline V gene (reference sequence). CDR3 length: 17 amino acids. Between the trimmed V and J ends, which lost 2 bases and 0 bases, there was a span of 13 bases.

The CDR3, as DNA: TGTGCCAGCAGTGCGGGGGTAGCTAACTATGGCTACACCTTC. Translated: CASSAGVANYGYTF. V gene TRBV2 combines with J gene TRBJ1-2; possible D gene TRBD1, 5 bases. This CDR3 comprises 14 residues. V was clipped by 4 bases and J by 0 bases, with 9 bases between them. Germline V gene sequence: CDR1 SNHLY, CDR2 FYNNEI.

The rearrangement links TRBV5-4 to TRBJ2-1; 13 bases agree with TRBD2. Looked up from germline, CDR1 is SGHNT and CDR2 is YYREEE (reference sequence). This CDR3 comprises 15 residues. V shed 3 bases, J shed 8 bases, and the junction held 5 bases outside the gene matches. CDR3 coding DNA: TGTGCCAGCAGCTCGGGACTAGCGGGATTCGATGAGCAGTTCTTC. It specifies CASSSGLAGFDEQFF.

The V gene is TRBV13, the J gene TRBJ2-3, with TRBD2 as a possible D gene (6 bases). CDR1 is PRHDT, CDR2 FYEKMQ, per germline (reference sequence). The ends were cut back, 2 bases at V and 5 bases at J, with 17 bases in the middle. The CDR3 runs 16 residues. CDR3 coding DNA: TGTGCCAGCAGCTTATCGACTAGAGGTGGTGTAGATACGCAGTATTTT. Its protein is CASSLSTRGGVDTQYF.

This sequence joins TRBV5-1 and TRBJ2-7; a weak D match, TRBD1 (6 bases). CDR3 length: 15 residues. The ends were cut back, 1 base at V and 1 base at J, with 12 bases in the middle. In germline, CDR1 is SGHRS, CDR2 YFSETQ. CDR3 bases: TGCGCCAGCAGCTTGACAGGGATGGGATCCTACGAGCAGTACTTC. It encodes CASSLTGMGSYEQYF.

The rearrangement joins TRBV5-1 to TRBJ2-7; the D is unclear. Germline assignment: CDR1 SGHRS and CDR2 YFSETQ. This CDR3 contains 11 residues. V lost 5 bases, J lost 3 bases, and 6 bases lay in between. DNA for the CDR3: TGCGCCAGCAGAACTAACTACGAGCAGTACTTC. Its protein is CASRTNYEQYF.

The rearrangement uses TRBV18 and TRBJ1-1; 7 bases agree with TRBD1. This CDR3 is 13 amino acids long. Trimming took 4 bases from V and 3 from J; bases not matched to a gene: 2. CDR1 is KGHSH and CDR2 is LQKENI in the germline V gene. CDR3 sequence: CASSQQGYTEAFF. The DNA for the CDR3 is TGTGCCAGCTCACAACAGGGGTACACTGAAGCTTTCTTT.

The CDR3 DNA reads TGTGCCAGATTTAATGTCAGGCCAACCATGAACACTGAAGCTTTCTTT. It translates to CARFNVRPTMNTEAFF. The rearrangement uses TRBV6-4 and TRBJ1-1; no firm D call. This CDR3 is built from 16 residues. CDR1 MRHNA and CDR2 SNTAGT come from the germline V gene. The V gene lost 9 bases and the J gene lost 0 bases, with 20 bases spanning the gap.

V usage is TRBV27 and J usage is TRBJ2-7, with D maybe TRBD1 (5 bases). V lost 2 bases and J 2 bases, leaving 13 bases between the germline ends. This CDR3 is built from 15 residues. CDR1 and CDR2 from the germline V gene are MNHEY and SMNVEV (reference sequence). CDR3 region: CASSLRDGRAYEQYF. The CDR3 region has the DNA TGTGCCAGCAGTTTAAGGGATGGCAGGGCCTACGAGCAGTACTTC.

The chain is built from TRBV6-5 and TRBJ2-1, with TRBD1 matching 7 bases. V shed 11 bases and J 9 bases; nucleotides not matched to a gene: 7. Germline values: CDR1 MNHEY, CDR2 SVGAGI. The CDR3 totals 11 residues. The CDR3 DNA sequence: TGTGCCGTCAACAGGGGTGGTGAGCAGTTCTTC. This translates into CAVNRGGEQFF.

The genes are TRBV7-8 and TRBJ2-1; 7 bases match TRBD2. CDR1 SGHVS and CDR2 FQNEAQ come from the germline V gene. V dropped 1 base and J dropped 7; count of bases not matched to a gene: 7. The CDR3 runs to 15 residues. CDR3 DNA: TGTGCCAGCAGCTTAGTAAGCGGGACTCTGAATGAGCAGTTCTTC. It encodes CASSLVSGTLNEQFF.

V usage is TRBV28 and J usage is TRBJ1-2; 8 nucleotides agree with TRBD1. The germline V gene has CDR1 MDHEN and CDR2 SYDVKM. V gave up 6 bases and J gave up 5 bases; unmatched junction bases: 8. This CDR3 is built from 14 residues. In DNA form, the CDR3 reads TGTGCCAGCAGACTAGGACAGGGTAGTTATGGCTACACCTTC. Translating it yields CASRLGQGSYGYTF.